This T cell receptor (beta chain) was obtained from a study of CD8+ T cells in alopecia areata. Overall study context: Treated patients received oral tofacitinib, 5 to 10 mg twice daily. Whole-study results and caveats: Patients displayed less clarity in TCR sharing than mice, a finding possibly related to HLA. Significant decreases in scalp clonality and expanded CD8+ clones followed tofacitinib treatment.

Sample treatment: oral pan-JAK inhibitor, 5-10 mg twice daily. Concerning this clone: The antigen is unknown.

RNA, once extracted, was reverse transcribed into cDNA for use as the sequencing template. Assay used: immunoSEQ multiplex PCR; TCRdb lists only in-frame clones, some missing. The sample holds around 120,000 clones; 60% to 65% are singletons and the top ten take more than 5.5%. Germline values: CDR1 SGHNT, CDR2 YYREEE (reference sequence). The CDR3 totals 13 residues. The J segment lost 6 bases and the V segment lost 5 bases, leaving 8 bases of the junction unmatched. The source is a human donor with alopecia areata. The chain links TRBV5-4 to TRBJ2-7, with TRBD1 matching 7 bases. The sequencing here drew on CD4+ T cells sorted from blood, taken at week 4, from a patient treated with tofacitinib. The CDR3 nucleotides read TGTGCCAGCAGTATACAGGGGCACAGCGAGCAGTACTTC. This translates into CASSIQGHSEQYF.